This T cell receptor (beta chain) appears in the sequencing data of a study of T cell responses to AZD1222 COVID-19 vaccine. Study-wide points: Spike-specific TCR breadth and depth rose after two AZD1222 doses. Spike regions recognized by vaccine-associated CD4 TCRs spanned the protein, led by 160-218 and 743-854. Just a handful of AZD1222 recipients tested seropositive at baseline. A mostly white British donor set with more females was recruited, and clonal diversity was possibly underestimated.

As to this clone: Its antigen is not identified.

This table comes from immunoSEQ multiplex PCR, and its TCRdb copy is limited to in-frame clones, with some not included. The table records about 140,000 clones, approximately 92% of them present only once. The V gene lost 5 bases and the J gene lost 0 bases, with 10 bases spanning the gap. Per germline, CDR1 MNHEY and CDR2 SVGAGI. There are 14 residues in the CDR3. The specimen comprised peripheral blood, sampled on day 0 of AZD1222 vaccination. This receptor was identified in an adult in good health. The chain employs TRBV6-5 and TRBJ2-5; D is perhaps TRBD2 (5 bases). The CDR3 here is CASSPTGYQETQYF. In DNA, the CDR3 is TGTGCCAGCAGTCCTACGGGATACCAAGAGACCCAGTACTTC.